This TCR beta chain was captured in a study of blood T cell repertoires in COVID-19. Germline CDR1 is SGHDT and CDR2 is YYEEEE. V lost 4 bases to trimming and J lost 5 bases; unmatched junction nucleotides: 11. CDR3 size: 17 residues. Study processing details: Estimation of nucleated cell counts relied on the amplification of reference gene primers. The assay was immunoSEQ multiplex PCR, and TCRdb's table has in-frame clones only and misses some. The V and J calls and clone size were taken over from that table, and D and trimming were inferred from the DNA. This sample has 300,000 to 400,000 clones; around 91% occur once, and the top ten carry under 3.5%.

The sample comprised peripheral blood. The clonotype was recovered from a woman younger than 35 who had recovered from COVID-19. V and J are TRBV5-6 and TRBJ2-3; 12 bases map to TRBD2. This CDR3 reads CASSVPRLAGDGDTQYF. CDR3 coding DNA: TGTGCCAGCAGCGTACCCCGACTAGCGGGAGATGGAGATACGCAGTATTTT.